This T cell receptor beta chain appears in the sequencing data of a study of T cell clonotyping in hematopoietic cell transplantation. Whole-study context: Recipient samples before transplant were obtained post-cytoreduction. Broader study findings: At the given depth, recipient repertoires were over 97% de novo clonotypes. Higher Inverse Simpson Index values in graft donor and pretransplant recipient predicted broader posttransplant TCR diversity.

This clone came up once. The antigen is unknown. Trimming stripped 6 bases from V and 6 bases from J, with 15 bases between. Germline V gene data show CDR1 as SGHTA and CDR2 as FQGNSA. The length of the CDR3 is 14 residues. Noted time point: recipient sample about 28 days before transplant, after cytoreduction. Samples: about 28 days before transplant, then days 30, 100 and 180 after. Sequencing used immunoSEQ multiplex PCR; TCRdb keeps in-frame clones, though not all of them. Of about 49,000 clones in the sample, under 90% were seen once. V usage is TRBV7-2 and J usage is TRBJ1-3; D might be TRBD1 (5 bases). Sequences were derived from peripheral blood mononuclear cells, sampled before stem cell transplant. This sequence was found in a man between 60 and 75 years old with biphenotypic leukemia. Some clones in this sample may be carry-over from other donors' samples. The DNA for the CDR3 is TGTGCCAGCAGAAAGTTGCAGGGAAAAAACACCATATATTTT. This encodes CASRKLQGKNTIYF. Filled out from reference TRBV7-2 and TRBJ1-3, the complete variable domain reads GAGVSQSPSNKVTEKGKDVELRCDPISGHTALYWYRQSLGQGLEFLIYFQGNSAPDKSGLPSDRFSAERTGGSVSTLTIQRTQQEDSAVYLCASRKLQGKNTIYFGEGSWLTVV.